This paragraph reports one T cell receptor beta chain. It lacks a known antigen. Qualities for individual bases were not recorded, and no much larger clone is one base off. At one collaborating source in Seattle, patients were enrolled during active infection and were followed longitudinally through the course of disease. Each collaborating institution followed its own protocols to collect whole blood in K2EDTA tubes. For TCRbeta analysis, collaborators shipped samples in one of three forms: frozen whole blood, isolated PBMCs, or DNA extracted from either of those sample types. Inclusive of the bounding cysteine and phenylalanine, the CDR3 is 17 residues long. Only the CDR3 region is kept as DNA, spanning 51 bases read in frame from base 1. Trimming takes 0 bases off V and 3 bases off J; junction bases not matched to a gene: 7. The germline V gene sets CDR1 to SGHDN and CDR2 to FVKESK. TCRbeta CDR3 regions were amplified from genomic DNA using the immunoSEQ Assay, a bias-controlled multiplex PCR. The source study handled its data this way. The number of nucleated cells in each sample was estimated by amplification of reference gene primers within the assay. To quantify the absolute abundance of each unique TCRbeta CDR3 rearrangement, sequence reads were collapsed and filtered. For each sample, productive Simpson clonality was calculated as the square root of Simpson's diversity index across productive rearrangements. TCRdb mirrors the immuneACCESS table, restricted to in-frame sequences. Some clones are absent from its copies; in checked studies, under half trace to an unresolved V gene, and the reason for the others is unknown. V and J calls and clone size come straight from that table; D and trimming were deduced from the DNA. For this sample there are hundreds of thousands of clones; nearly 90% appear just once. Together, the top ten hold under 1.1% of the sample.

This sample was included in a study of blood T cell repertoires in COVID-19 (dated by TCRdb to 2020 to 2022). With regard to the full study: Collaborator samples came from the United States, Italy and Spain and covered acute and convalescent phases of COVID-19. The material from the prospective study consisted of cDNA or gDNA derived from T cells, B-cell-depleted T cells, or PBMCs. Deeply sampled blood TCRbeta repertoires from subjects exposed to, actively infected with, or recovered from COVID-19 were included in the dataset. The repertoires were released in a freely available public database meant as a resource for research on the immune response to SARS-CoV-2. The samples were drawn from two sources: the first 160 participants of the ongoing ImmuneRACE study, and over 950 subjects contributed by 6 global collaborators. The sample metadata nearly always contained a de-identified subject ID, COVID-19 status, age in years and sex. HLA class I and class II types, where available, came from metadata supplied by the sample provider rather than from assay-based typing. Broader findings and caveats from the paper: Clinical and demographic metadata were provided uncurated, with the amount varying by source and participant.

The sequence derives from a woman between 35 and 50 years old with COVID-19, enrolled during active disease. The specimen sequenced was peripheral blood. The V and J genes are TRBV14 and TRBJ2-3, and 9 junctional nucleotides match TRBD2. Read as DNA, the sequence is TGTGCCAGCAGCCAAGATGGGACTAGCATCCCTACAGATACGCAGTATTTT. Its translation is CASSQDGTSIPTDTQYF.